Listed here are 32 T cell receptor beta chains from one sample, sequenced in a study of blood T cell repertoires in COVID-19. Some clones are missing from TCRdb's copy, which holds only in-frame ones; the method was immunoSEQ multiplex PCR. The profile covers 300,000 to 400,000 clones, with approximately 88% appearing a single time and around 5% taken by the ten largest. The sequenced sample consisted of PBMCs or T cells enriched from blood (not recorded which). The receptors stem from a man aged 25 to 40 who had recovered from COVID-19.

The V gene is TRBV7-9, the J gene TRBJ2-5, with 7 bases matching TRBD1. The germline gives CDR1 SEHNR, CDR2 FQNEAQ (reference sequence). V lost 5 bases, J lost 6 bases, and 12 bases stayed unmatched. This CDR3 is built from 15 residues. In DNA form, the CDR3 reads TGTGCCAGCAGCGACGAGGGACAGATACAGCAGACCCAGTACTTC. Protein sequence: CASSDEGQIQQTQYF. Using reference TRBV7-9 and TRBJ2-5 for the parts outside the CDR3, the full variable domain is DTGVSQNPRHKITKRGQNVTFRCDPISEHNRLYWYRQTLGQGPEFLTYFQNEAQLEKSRLLSDRFSAERPKGSFSTLEIQRTEQGDSAMYLCASSDEGQIQQTQYFGPGTRLLVL.

The rearrangement joins TRBV3-1 (or the pseudogene TRBV3-2) to TRBJ1-4, with TRBD1 identical over 7 bases. Germline values: CDR1 LGHDT, CDR2 YNNKEL (reference sequence). The CDR3 covers 14 residues. V lost 5 bases and J lost 6; bases outside the gene matches: 6. The CDR3: CASSFRQGDEKLFF. The CDR3 nucleotides read TGTGCCAGCAGCTTCCGACAGGGAGATGAAAAACTGTTTTTT.

V and J are TRBV19 and TRBJ1-2; a weak D match, TRBD1 (6 bases). This CDR3 has 15 amino acids. The ends were cut back, 4 bases at V and 8 bases at J, with 20 bases in the middle. Germline V gene lookup returns CDR1 LNHDA and CDR2 SQIVND (reference sequence). The CDR3 loop is CASSTRLQGFDGYTF. CDR3 coding DNA: TGTGCCAGTAGTACCCGGCTACAGGGTTTCGACGGCTACACCTTC.

The chain has TRBV6-5 and TRBJ2-5; 8 positions agree with TRBD1. The V gene's germline CDR1 is MNHEY and CDR2 SVGAGI. The V gene end was trimmed by 6 bases and the J gene end by 2 bases; junction bases not matched to a gene: 8. This CDR3 is 15 amino acids long. The CDR3 region is CASSPGGAWQETQYF. The CDR3 bases are TGTGCCAGCAGCCCAGGGGGCGCGTGGCAAGAGACCCAGTACTTC.

This clone showed up just once. This rearrangement joins TRBV3-1 (or the pseudogene TRBV3-2) to TRBJ1-5; TRBD1 agrees at 8 bases. Germline V gene sequence: CDR1 LGHDT, CDR2 YNNKEL (reference sequence). The CDR3 has 14 amino acids. Trimming took 3 bases from V and 7 from J; bases not matched to a gene: 5. CDR3 region: CASSQNRGEQPQHF. The CDR3 region has the DNA TGTGCCAGCAGCCAGAACAGGGGGGAACAGCCCCAGCATTTT.

The genes are TRBV11-2 and TRBJ1-3, with D uncertain. V lost 4 bases to trimming and J lost 4 bases, with 17 bases between them. This CDR3 comprises 16 residues. From germline, CDR1 is SGHAT and CDR2 FQNNGV. CDR3 sequence: CASSSGRAGSGNTIYF. The CDR3 DNA is TGTGCCAGCAGCTCAGGACGGGCGGGAAGCGGAAACACCATATATTTT.

This clone was picked up one time. The V and J genes are TRBV2 and TRBJ1-2; no definite D call. From germline, CDR1 is SNHLY and CDR2 FYNNEI. The CDR3 contains 13 residues. The V and J ends lost 5 bases and 6 bases respectively, with 13 bases between them. DNA for the CDR3: TGTGCCAGCAGTCCGAGACAAGGCGATGGCTACACCTTC. Translating it yields CASSPRQGDGYTF.

The chain carries TRBV3-1 (or the pseudogene TRBV3-2) and TRBJ1-2; possibly TRBD1 for D (5 bases). Germline CDR1 reads LGHDT; CDR2 reads YNNKEL (reference sequence). The CDR3 is 15 residues long. Trimming removed 0 bases at V and 8 bases at J, with 16 bases between. The CDR3 DNA is TGTGCCAGCAGCCAAGAGGGAGGCAGGGTGGGCGGCTACACCTTC. Protein sequence: CASSQEGGRVGGYTF.

This chain connects TRBV6-5 to TRBJ1-6; no reliable D call. V was pared by 6 bases and J by 9 bases, with 15 bases between. From germline, CDR1 is MNHEY and CDR2 SVGAGI. The CDR3 runs to 14 residues. The chain's CDR3 is CASSRQRELSPLHF. The CDR3 DNA is TGTGCCAGCAGCCGCCAAAGGGAGCTTTCACCCCTCCACTTT.

This clone has only a few counts. The V and J genes are TRBV27 and TRBJ1-6; TRBD1 might be the D (5 bases). V lost 5 bases to trimming and J lost 9 bases, with 14 bases between them. Germline CDR1 reads MNHEY; CDR2 reads SMNVEV (reference sequence). This CDR3 contains 14 residues. This CDR3 is CASSQQESSSPLHF. For the CDR3, the DNA is TGTGCCAGCAGTCAACAGGAGTCTAGTTCACCCCTCCACTTT.

The chain employs TRBV5-1 and TRBJ2-5, with TRBD1 as a possible D gene (6 bases). V lost 1 base and J 5 bases, leaving 12 bases between the germline ends. The length of the CDR3 is 14 residues. In germline, CDR1 is SGHRS, CDR2 YFSETQ. The CDR3: CASSLRRGRETQYF. DNA for the CDR3: TGCGCCAGCAGCTTGCGCAGGGGAAGGGAGACCCAGTACTTC.

The chain has TRBV29-1 and TRBJ1-2; perhaps TRBD1 as D (5 bases). V lost 6 bases, J lost 4 bases, and 15 bases lay in between. In germline, CDR1 is SQVTM, CDR2 ANQGSEA. This CDR3 region has 13 residues. The CDR3 protein is CSVPGRVGYGYTF. CDR3 DNA: TGCAGCGTACCAGGGAGGGTAGGCTATGGCTACACCTTC.

This chain joins TRBV18 and TRBJ2-7, with 10 positions matching TRBD1. This CDR3 comprises 15 residues. Germline V CDR1 and CDR2: KGHSH, LQKENI. J gave up 0 bases and V 4 bases, and 3 bases lay outside the gene matches. DNA of the CDR3: TGTGCCAGCTCACGGACAGGGGGGAGCTCCTACGAGCAGTACTTC. Residues: CASSRTGGSSYEQYF.

The genes are TRBV7-6 and TRBJ2-2; 7 bases map to TRBD2. This CDR3 region has 16 residues. Germline assignment: CDR1 SGHVS and CDR2 FNYEAQ. After removal of 4 bases from V and 2 bases from J, the junction contained 7 bases not matched to a gene. The CDR3 sequence: CASSSPGTTNTGELFF. Written as DNA, the CDR3 is TGTGCCAGCAGCTCCCCCGGGACTACCAACACCGGGGAGCTGTTTTTT.

The gene calls are TRBV19 and TRBJ2-2, with 7 positions matching TRBD2. Unmatched junction bases numbered 8, after V lost 1 base and J lost 6 bases. The germline V gene has CDR1 LNHDA and CDR2 SQIVND (reference sequence). The CDR3 length is 16 residues. DNA of the CDR3: TGTGCCAGTAGTATAGGTGTAAGGGAGGGTGCCGGGGAGCTGTTTTTT. Translating gives CASSIGVREGAGELFF.

This chain joins TRBV7-9 and TRBJ1-3; D may be TRBD1 (6 bases). V lost 1 base and J 4 bases, leaving 11 bases between the germline ends. The V gene's germline CDR1 is SEHNR and CDR2 FQNEAQ (reference sequence). The CDR3 covers 15 residues. This CDR3 is CASSLGTGTGNTIYF. CDR3 bases: TGTGCCAGCAGCTTAGGAACAGGGACGGGAAACACCATATATTTT.

The chain employs TRBV5-1 and TRBJ2-3; TRBD2 matches at 15 bases. This CDR3 is 19 amino acids long. Germline V CDR1 and CDR2: SGHRS, YFSETQ. V dropped 1 base and J dropped 0; count of bases not matched to a gene: 6. CDR3 in DNA: TGCGCCAGCAGCTTGAGGGGACTAGCGGGGGGCGGAAGCACAGATACGCAGTATTTT. Its protein is CASSLRGLAGGGSTDTQYF.

This clone was detected once. The rearrangement joins TRBV9 to TRBJ1-6; 10 positions agree with TRBD1. The germline V gene encodes CDR1 SGDLS and CDR2 YYNGEE. The CDR3 totals 14 residues. V trimming: 4 bases; J trimming: 8 bases; junction bases outside the gene matches: 3. CDR3 sequence (DNA): TGTGCCAGCAGCCCCGGGACAGGGGATTCACCCCTCCACTTT. Its protein product is CASSPGTGDSPLHF. The variable domain in full, with the rest retrieved from reference TRBV9 and TRBJ1-6, is DSGVTQTPKHLITATGQRVTLRCSPRSGDLSVYWYQQSLDQGLQFLIQYYNGEERAKGNILERFSAQQFPDLHSELNLSSLELGDSALYFCASSPGTGDSPLHFGNGTRLTVT.

V usage is TRBV19 and J usage is TRBJ1-2; D remains unclear. V lost 2 bases, J lost 4 bases, and 20 bases lay in between. This CDR3 region has 17 residues. Germline-derived CDR1 and CDR2 are LNHDA and SQIVND (reference sequence). The CDR3 is CASSIYSVGSRRYGYTF. Written as DNA, the CDR3 is TGTGCCAGTAGTATATATAGCGTAGGCAGTCGTCGCTATGGCTACACCTTC.

The rearrangement joins TRBV3-1 (or the pseudogene TRBV3-2) to TRBJ2-1; 9 positions match TRBD1. This CDR3 is built from 16 residues. J gave up 7 bases and V 2 bases, and 9 bases lay outside the gene matches. Germline V lookup: CDR1 LGHDT, CDR2 YNNKEL (reference sequence). The CDR3 region is CASSQPGQGKGNEQFF. CDR3 sequence (DNA): TGTGCCAGCAGCCAACCCGGACAGGGGAAGGGGAATGAGCAGTTCTTC.

This sequence joins TRBV6-5 and TRBJ2-2; the match to TRBD2 covers 8 bases. Unmatched junction bases numbered 8, after V lost 6 bases and J lost 5 bases. The CDR3 is 15 residues long. CDR1 and CDR2 from the germline V gene are MNHEY and SVGAGI. The CDR3 DNA reads TGTGCCAGCAGCACGGGACTAGGGGGTACCGGGGAGCTGTTTTTT. Protein sequence: CASSTGLGGTGELFF.

The rearrangement links TRBV5-1 to TRBJ1-1, with 11 bases fitting TRBD1. The CDR3 covers 17 residues. The germline V gene encodes CDR1 SGHRS and CDR2 YFSETQ. J was trimmed by 1 base and V by 3 bases; bases with no gene match: 8. CDR3 region: CASSSLGGTGGNTEAFF. CDR3 DNA sequence: TGCGCCAGCAGCTCCCTAGGGGGGACAGGGGGGAACACTGAAGCTTTCTTT.

This clone was recorded once. CDR3 residues: CASSLRAGATGELFF. DNA for the CDR3: TGTGCCAGCAGCTTACGTGCGGGGGCCACCGGGGAGCTGTTTTTT. J is TRBJ2-2 and V is TRBV7-9; TRBD2 might be the D (7 bases). V was trimmed by 2 bases and J by 4 bases, leaving 11 bases between them. Germline CDR1 is SEHNR and CDR2 is FQNEAQ (reference sequence). This CDR3 has 15 residues.

The rearrangement joins TRBV6-5 to TRBJ2-2; no reliable D call. The CDR3 is 12 residues long. Per germline, CDR1 MNHEY and CDR2 SVGAGI. Deletions cut 5 bases from V and 1 base from J, with 2 bases between. CDR3 sequence reads: CASSLNTGELFF. DNA for the CDR3: TGTGCCAGCAGTCTGAACACCGGGGAGCTGTTTTTT.

The DNA of the CDR3 is TGTGCCAGCAGCTTAGCAAGGGGGGGCGGGAACGAGCAGTACTTC. Protein product: CASSLARGGGNEQYF. The chain joins TRBV7-9 to TRBJ2-7, with D perhaps matching TRBD2 (7 bases). Germline lookup yields CDR1 SEHNR and CDR2 FQNEAQ (reference sequence). The CDR3 has 15 residues. V dropped 0 bases and J dropped 5 bases, with 14 bases sitting between them. Drawing the rest from reference TRBV7-9 and TRBJ2-7, the complete variable domain is DTGVSQNPRHKITKRGQNVTFRCDPISEHNRLYWYRQTLGQGPEFLTYFQNEAQLEKSRLLSDRFSAERPKGSFSTLEIQRTEQGDSAMYLCASSLARGGGNEQYFGPGTRLTVT.

This sequence joins TRBV6-2 or TRBV6-3 and TRBJ2-1; D may be TRBD2 (5 bases). The CDR3 extends over 16 amino acids. Between the trimmed V and J ends, which lost 7 bases and 2 bases, there was a span of 18 bases. Per germline, CDR1 MNHEY and CDR2 SVGEGT. CDR3 nucleotides: TGTGCCAGCACCCCAATATCGGGGTTTCCCTACAATGAGCAGTTCTTC. It yields the protein CASTPISGFPYNEQFF.

Regarding this clone: The junction does not match germline at one end; this may be a read error. The V and J genes are TRBV7-9 and TRBJ2-5, with D maybe TRBD1 (5 bases). CDR1 SEHNR and CDR2 FQNEAQ come from the germline V gene (reference sequence). The CDR3 has 14 residues. The CDR3 sequence: CASSLVKGPALRDF. The CDR3 DNA reads as TGTGCCAGCAGCTTAGTTAAGGGTCCGGCCCTCAGGGACTTC.

CDR3 in amino acids: CASSGTSGGERQSSYNEQFF. As DNA, the CDR3 is TGTGCCAGCTCCGGGACTAGCGGGGGGGAGAGACAGAGCTCCTACAATGAGCAGTTCTTC. The genes are TRBV2 and TRBJ2-1; 16 bases line up with TRBD2. There are 20 residues in the CDR3. CDR1 is SNHLY and CDR2 is FYNNEI in the germline V gene. The ends lost 8 bases at V and 0 bases at J; junction bases unmatched: 13.

The table lists this clone with a count of one. The V call is TRBV5-6, the J call TRBJ2-1; 11 bases align to TRBD2. This CDR3 is built from 16 residues. Per germline, CDR1 SGHDT and CDR2 YYEEEE. The junction had 4 bases not matched to a gene; V was cut back by 4 bases and J by 1 base. In DNA form, the CDR3 reads TGTGCCAGCAGCCTGTGGACTAGCGGGTCCTACAATGAGCAGTTCTTC. Its protein product is CASSLWTSGSYNEQFF.

The rearrangement uses TRBV19 and TRBJ1-5; 7 positions agree with TRBD1. Unmatched junction bases numbered 10, after V lost 6 bases and J lost 2 bases. Germline CDR1 LNHDA, CDR2 SQIVND (reference sequence). This CDR3 has 16 amino acids. CDR3 DNA sequence: TGTGCCAGTAGCGATCGGACCCAGGGGGGCAATCAGCCCCAGCATTTT. Protein product: CASSDRTQGGNQPQHF.

The chain has TRBV2 and TRBJ2-1, with 9 nucleotides matching TRBD1. The CDR3 consists of 12 residues. The trim removed 11 bases at V and 2 bases at J, leaving 1 base unmatched. Looked up from germline, CDR1 is SNHLY and CDR2 is FYNNEI. The CDR3: CAGDRAYNEQFF. Here the CDR3 DNA reads TGTGCCGGGGACAGGGCCTACAATGAGCAGTTCTTC.

The chain uses TRBV28 and TRBJ2-7; TRBD2 matches at 11 bases. The CDR3 is made up of 13 amino acids. J was trimmed by 6 bases and V by 7 bases; bases with no gene match: 5. Germline values: CDR1 MDHEN, CDR2 SYDVKM. CDR3 protein: CASTRLAGSEQYF. In DNA, the CDR3 is TGTGCCAGCACCCGACTAGCGGGGAGCGAGCAGTACTTC.